A single sample is the source of the 2 T cell receptor beta chains below, sequenced in a study of CD8+CD57+ T cells in acquired aplastic anemia. Sequencing involved patients with CD8+CD57+ cell expansion previously shown by flow cytometry. Profiling that covered TCR beta VDJ and CDR3 relied on genomic DNA as its template. From the reads, TCRdb called clonotypes with MiXCR, one entry per CDR3 protein. The repertoire holds 450,000 to 600,000 distinct CDR3 sequences, with around 33% as singletons. The sequencing input was sorted CD4+, CD8+, or CD8+CD57+ T cells (not recorded which) from PBMCs. These receptors were collected from a human donor with aplastic anemia.

This clonotype has a count of ten or more. The V gene is TRBV20-1, the J gene TRBJ1-5, with unresolved D. The CDR3 spans 14 residues. Germline V gene data show CDR1 as DFQATT and CDR2 as SNEGSKA (reference sequence). The ends were cut back, 3 bases at V and 2 bases at J, with 11 bases in the middle. CDR3 DNA sequence: TGCAGTGCTAGCCGGAGGGTAGGCAATCAGCCCCAGCATTTT. Translated: CSASRRVGNQPQHF.

V usage is TRBV7-2 and J usage is TRBJ1-4; D gene uncertain. The V gene's germline CDR1 is SGHTA and CDR2 FQGNSA. Trimming took off 5 bases at V and 10 bases at J, with 11 bases between the two ends. The CDR3 loop spans 12 amino acids. The CDR3 loop reads CASSGADGKLFF. The DNA of the CDR3 is TGTGCCAGCAGCGGCGCAGATGGAAAACTGTTTTTT.